Listed here are 11 T cell receptor beta chains from one sample, sequenced in a study of Ad26.COV2.S vaccination and SARS-CoV-2 variants. Noted treatment: about 20 received Ad26.COV2.S at low or high dose, single or two shots; 5 received placebo; per-sample allocation not given. Sample collection was performed on day 63 after the first vaccine or placebo injection. The assay was immunoSEQ multiplex PCR, and TCRdb's table has in-frame clones only and misses some. The sample records around 420,000 clones, roughly 88% being singletons. The specimen was peripheral blood, collected in a trial of Ad26.COV2.S vaccine versus placebo. Receptors originate from a person between 18 and 59 years old who received the Ad26.COV2.S COVID-19 vaccine or a placebo.

The V and J genes are TRBV5-1 and TRBJ2-2; 11 bases map to TRBD1. Germline-derived CDR1 and CDR2 are SGHRS and YFSETQ. Losses at the gene ends were 5 bases for V and 2 bases for J; bases not matched to a gene: 2. This CDR3 is built from 15 residues. The CDR3 region has the DNA TGCGCCAGCAGAGGACAGGGGGCAAACACCGGGGAGCTGTTTTTT. Its protein is CASRGQGANTGELFF. The full variable domain, with the rest looked up from reference TRBV5-1 and TRBJ2-2, is KAGVTQTPRYLIKTRGQQVTLSCSPISGHRSVSWYQQTPGQGLQFLFEYFSETQRNKGNFPGRFSGRQFSNSRSEMNVSTLELGDSALYLCASRGQGANTGELFFGEGSRLTVL.

The rearrangement links TRBV29-1 to TRBJ2-7; D not resolved. Per the germline V gene, CDR1 is SQVTM and CDR2 is ANQGSEA. The CDR3 spans 13 residues. Trimming left V 6 bases short and J 3 bases short, with 15 bases between. The CDR3 region is CSVTRTSSYEQYF. The CDR3 nucleotides are TGCAGCGTAACAAGGACGAGTAGCTACGAGCAGTACTTC.

This clone was found a few times. This sequence joins TRBV5-4 and TRBJ1-1; D is possibly TRBD1 (5 bases). The CDR3 loop spans 13 amino acids. Trimming removed 10 bases at V and 0 bases at J, with 13 bases between. The germline CDR1 and CDR2 sequences are SGHNT and YYREEE (reference sequence). The CDR3 region is CAVTERLNTEAFF. The CDR3 DNA sequence: TGTGCCGTGACAGAGCGATTGAACACTGAAGCTTTCTTT. The full variable domain, in which reference TRBV5-4 and TRBJ1-1 provide the parts outside the CDR3, is ETGVTQSPTHLIKTRGQQVTLRCSSQSGHNTVSWYQQALGQGPQFIFQYYREEENGRGNFPPRFSGLQFPNYSSELNVNALELDDSALYLCAVTERLNTEAFFGQGTRLTVV.

The chain couples TRBV2 to TRBJ2-6; D not resolved. CDR3 length: 14 residues. Germline lookup yields CDR1 SNHLY and CDR2 FYNNEI. V lost 4 bases and J 1 base, leaving 5 bases between the germline ends. The DNA of the CDR3 is TGTGCCAGCAGTGGTTATTCTGGGGCCAACGTCCTGACTTTC. Translated: CASSGYSGANVLTF.

The genes are TRBV6-1 and TRBJ2-7; tentatively, D is TRBD1 (7 bases). The ends were cut back, 0 bases at V and 4 bases at J, with 16 bases in the middle. Germline-derived CDR1 and CDR2 are MNHNS and SASEGT. The CDR3 spans 16 residues. CDR3 nucleotide sequence: TGTGCCAGCAGTGAAGCGGGTCAGGGGGGCAGATACGAGCAGTACTTC. Translated, it gives CASSEAGQGGRYEQYF.

CDR3 nucleotides: TGTGCCAGCAGCCAATCTAGACGGGTCATGAACACTGAAGCTTTCTTT. This translates into CASSQSRRVMNTEAFF. This chain joins TRBV16 and TRBJ1-1; no definite D call. Germline V lookup: CDR1 KGHSY, CDR2 FQNENV. With 0 bases removed from V and 0 bases from J, the gap between germline ends came to 11 bases. The CDR3 spans 16 residues.

The chain carries TRBV2 and TRBJ2-3; a weak D match, TRBD2 (6 bases). The germline CDR1 and CDR2 sequences are SNHLY and FYNNEI. V was shortened by 9 bases and J by 4 bases, with 11 bases between the two germline ends. The CDR3 has 12 residues. CDR3 residues: CASWRLADTQYF. DNA of the CDR3: TGTGCCAGTTGGAGACTAGCAGATACGCAGTATTTT. Full variable domain (remainder filled in from reference TRBV2 and TRBJ2-3): EPEVTQTPSHQVTQMGQEVILRCVPISNHLYFYWYRQILGQKVEFLVSFYNNEISEKSEIFDDQFSVERPDGSNFTLKIRSTKLEDSAMYFCASWRLADTQYFGPGTRLTVL.

This clone was found once. V gene TRBV2 combines with J gene TRBJ2-7, with 9 bases that match TRBD1. The junction had 11 bases not matched to a gene; V was cut back by 4 bases and J by 7 bases. CDR3 length: 15 residues. Germline V gene data show CDR1 as SNHLY and CDR2 as FYNNEI. The CDR3 is CASSVAGTGYQEQYF. For the CDR3, the DNA is TGTGCCAGCAGTGTCGCCGGGACAGGGTATCAAGAGCAGTACTTC.

The chain has TRBV7-9 and TRBJ1-2; D uncertain. This CDR3 is built from 13 residues. Germline V gene lookup returns CDR1 SEHNR and CDR2 FQNEAQ (reference sequence). Trimming pared 5 bases from V and 2 bases from J, leaving 9 bases between. This CDR3 is CASSAPKNYGYTF. The CDR3 DNA is TGTGCCAGCAGCGCCCCTAAGAACTATGGCTACACCTTC.

V gene TRBV3-1 (or the pseudogene TRBV3-2) combines with J gene TRBJ2-2; possible D gene TRBD1, 6 bases. The CDR3 loop spans 14 amino acids. Trimming took 0 bases from V and 6 from J, leaving 8 bases between them. Germline V gives CDR1 LGHDT, CDR2 YNNKEL (reference sequence). CDR3 DNA sequence: TGTGCCAGCAGCCAAGAAGCAGGGGCCGGGGAGCTGTTTTTT. This gives the protein CASSQEAGAGELFF.

The chain uses TRBV19 and TRBJ2-7, with TRBD1 identical over 8 bases. The CDR3 contains 15 residues. The J segment lost 1 base and the V segment lost 2 bases, leaving 4 bases of the junction unmatched. Germline CDR1 LNHDA, CDR2 SQIVND (reference sequence). CDR3 residues: CASSISTGGSYEQYF. The CDR3, as DNA: TGTGCCAGTAGTATATCAACAGGGGGATCCTACGAGCAGTACTTC.